This TCR beta chain was profiled in a study of blood T cells in healthy people across ages. CDR3 size: 13 residues. In germline, CDR1 is WNHNN, CDR2 SYGVQD (reference sequence). Deletions cut 2 bases from V and 6 bases from J, with 10 bases between. It was with a sample-barcoded 5' primer and a J-beta primer mix that a second PCR of roughly 7 to 12 cycles was run. TCRdb itself ran the 5' RACE reads through MiXCR, one entry per CDR3 protein. Of about 670,000 distinct CDR3 sequences in the sample, around 41% were seen once. Overall study results and limits: Diversity of TCR beta per million T cells declined in a roughly linear way with age. Unsorted PBMC material precluded a definitive naive versus antigen-experienced comparison. It was the long-lived donors that had more naive CD4+ cells and higher diversity than aged donors.

Isolated PBMCs totaled at least 6 million in each sample. Concerning this clonotype: Antigen: not known.

The clonotype comes from a man aged 80 or over in good health. Material: blood. This chain connects TRBV10-1 to TRBJ1-2, with unresolved D. The CDR3 loop is CASSEAQTHGYTF. CDR3 coding DNA: TGCGCCAGCAGTGAGGCGCAGACACATGGCTACACCTTC.